This record concerns one T cell receptor (beta chain) sequence. Its antigen remains unknown. V lost 1 base and J 3 bases, leaving 6 bases between the germline ends. The germline V gene encodes CDR1 DFQATT and CDR2 SNEGSKA (reference sequence). The CDR3 covers 13 residues. Together with a sample-barcoded 5' primer, a J-beta primer mix was included in a second PCR lasting roughly 6 to 12 cycles. Tags on each cDNA molecule came from a template-switch adaptor with 12 random nucleotides. TCRdb ran MiXCR on the 5' RACE reads and lists one entry per CDR3 protein. The table lists about 1.1 million distinct CDR3 sequences, 35% to 45% of them singletons. The sample originates from a study of blood T cells in healthy people across ages. Looking at the study overall: Using template switching, researchers captured about one barcoded beta molecule for each two T cells.

Regarding the study as a whole: Per million T cells, TCR beta diversity dropped roughly linearly as age increased.

The chain uses TRBV20-1 and TRBJ2-2; unclear D gene. This TCR was sampled from a man younger than 30 in good health. The sample comprised blood. CDR3 in DNA: TGCAGTGCTAGAGGGGCATACACCGGGGAGCTGTTTTTT. Amino acid sequence: CSARGAYTGELFF.